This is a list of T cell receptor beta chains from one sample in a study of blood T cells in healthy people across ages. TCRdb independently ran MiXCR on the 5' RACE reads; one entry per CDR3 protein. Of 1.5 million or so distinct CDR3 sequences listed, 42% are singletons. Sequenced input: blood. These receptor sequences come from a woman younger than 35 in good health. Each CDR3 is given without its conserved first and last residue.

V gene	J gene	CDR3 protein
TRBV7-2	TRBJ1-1	ASSLPGGMFTEAF
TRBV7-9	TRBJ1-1	ASSFNGENTEAF
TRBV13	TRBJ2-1	ASSVAPGAQGQF
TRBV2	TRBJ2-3	ASMRTGSVDTQY
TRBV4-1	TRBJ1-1	ASSLHIPNTEAF
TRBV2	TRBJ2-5	ASSGGGREQY
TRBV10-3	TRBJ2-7	AISESDEQY
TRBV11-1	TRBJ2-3	ASSSVQLGADTQY
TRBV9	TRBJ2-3	ASSNPTSGGADTQY
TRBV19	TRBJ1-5	ASSARGVNSNQPQH
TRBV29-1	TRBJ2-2	SVELGNTGELF
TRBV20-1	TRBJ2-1	SARTRQGLPLYNEQF
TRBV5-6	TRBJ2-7	ASSMGPNYEQY
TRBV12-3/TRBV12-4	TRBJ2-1	ASSPGLASVEQF
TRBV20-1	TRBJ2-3	SASPTSGYTDTQY
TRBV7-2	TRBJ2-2	ASSLSTDSRELF
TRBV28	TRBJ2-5	ASRLAGPSAETQY
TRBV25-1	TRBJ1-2	ASSGFGTGYLLGGYT
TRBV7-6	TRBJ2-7	ASSEIGGADEQY
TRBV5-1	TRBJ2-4	ASSFWPENKRGHRTKNIQY
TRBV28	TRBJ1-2	ASSSGGKYYYGYT
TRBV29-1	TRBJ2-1	SVEGGAREQF
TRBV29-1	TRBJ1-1	SVVRADLNTEAF
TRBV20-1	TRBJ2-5	SATDHLGTQY
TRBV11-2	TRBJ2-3	ASSSVAGGPGTQY
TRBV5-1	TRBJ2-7	ASFSGQSSYEQY
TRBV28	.	ASTSSRSGEQY
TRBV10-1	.	ASSDQGGTTQY
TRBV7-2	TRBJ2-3	ASSPDVFTDTQY
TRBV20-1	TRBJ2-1	SASDGRTYNEQF
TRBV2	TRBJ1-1	ASSETGNTEAF
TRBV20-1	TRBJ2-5	SCWAGHGETYKRPQY
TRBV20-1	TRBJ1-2	SARARPGYT
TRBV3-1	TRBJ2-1	ASSHLSISDHYDNEQF
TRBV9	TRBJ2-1	ASSDRQRGNEQF
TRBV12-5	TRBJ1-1	ASGLGERARKAEAF
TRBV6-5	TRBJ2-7	ASSHRGDYEQY
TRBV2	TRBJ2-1	ASWPGSDNEQF
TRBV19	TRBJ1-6	ASSPGTAAPLH
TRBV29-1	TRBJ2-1	SGGRRANNEQF
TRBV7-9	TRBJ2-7	ASSLQGTDEQY
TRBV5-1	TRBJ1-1	ASSAGASGIAF
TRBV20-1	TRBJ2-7	SATLIAGTYEQY